This TCR beta chain stems from a study of T cell responses to AZD1222 COVID-19 vaccine (TCRdb year 2021). In the study overall: TCR sequencing was performed for approximately 240 trial participants, of whom roughly 200 were given two doses of AZD1222 and some 26 were given two doses of MenACWY control vaccine. Trial participants were enrolled by age into subgroups of 18-55, 56-69 and 70-plus years, and about 150, 27 and 61 TCR-sequenced participants, respectively, were included in these subgroups. What the research found in general, with its limitations: Only five or six AZD1222 recipients were SARS-CoV-2 seropositive at baseline, limiting conclusions about previously exposed vaccinees. Spike-specific TCR breadth and depth rose significantly after two AZD1222 doses compared with day 0 and with MenACWY recipients. Reportedly, almost half of the unique spike-specific TCRs recognized epitopes lying outside the regions that are mutated in the B.1.351 and B.1.1.7 variants. The vaccine-associated CD4 TCRs covered the entire spike protein, and the dominant responses fell in regions 160-218 and 743-854. Because no day 14 peak-response samples were available, the repertoires could be characterized only after the peak T cell response. Most participants were white British and females outnumbered males, and the authors suggested that clonal diversity may have been underestimated. The 56-69-year group was small, and its depth increase did not reach significance, likely because of low power.

V trim: 5 bases; J trim: 6 bases; unmatched bases: 6. The CDR3 runs 14 residues from the cysteine to the phenylalanine. Of all the DNA, just the CDR3 is kept, 42 bases in frame from base 1. From a lookup of the germline V gene, CDR1 and CDR2 are SGHRS and YFSETQ. The CDR3 regions of human TCRbeta chains were subjected to immunosequencing. On the authors' methods: TCRs in the repertoires were compared against a reference library of SARS-CoV-2-specific TCRs that had been generated with the MIRA antigen-specificity platform. Breadth was defined as the fraction of unique TCRs that were SARS-CoV-2-associated. Depth was defined as the fraction of total T cells that were SARS-CoV-2-associated. Each spike-specific TCR was assigned to its reactive spike region and to a CD4 or CD8 class using the MIRA data. Log10-transformed breadth and depth values were compared by one-way ANOVA with Sidak's multiple comparisons tests. In TCRdb, the immuneACCESS table is reduced to in-frame sequences with V and J assigned. These tables do not hold every clone; where another copy was compared, an unresolved V gene accounts for under half, and the others remain unexplained. Clone size and the V and J calls come from that table; the DNA yielded D and trimming. The sample profile shows roughly 150,000 clones; roughly 92% of them were found once. Together, the top ten hold roughly 1.2% of the sample.

Regarding this clone: Its antigen has not been determined. It has no much larger one-base neighbor in the sample; base qualities were not kept.

This specimen's time point label, interpreted: about 28 days (+/-7) after the second vaccine dose. AZD1222 recipients with second doses at about 4 weeks or about 12 weeks were pooled, because spike-specific TCR depth and breadth did not differ between schedules. Vaccinee samples came from UK trials COV001 and COV002, including a single-blind randomized controlled phase 2/3 trial of AZD1222 (ChAdOx1 nCoV-19) in healthy adults. For TCRbeta chain sequencing, PBMC samples were collected from trial participants at day 0 and at day 28 after the second dose. This TCR came from an adult who received the AZD1222 COVID-19 vaccine. The sequence links TRBV5-1 to TRBJ1-2; 11 central nucleotides agree with TRBD1. Material: peripheral blood, obtained 28 days after the second AZD1222 dose. CDR3 loop: CASRMDRGRDGYTF. The DNA reads as follows: TGCGCCAGCAGAATGGACAGGGGGCGCGATGGCTACACCTTC.